Below, one TCR beta chain is given with its context. Per the germline V gene, CDR1 is MRHNA and CDR2 is SNTAGT. This CDR3 spans 16 amino acids. Between the trimmed V and J ends, which lost 6 bases and 0 bases, there was a span of 12 bases. TCRdb's copy holds only in-frame clones and misses some; the assay was immunoSEQ multiplex PCR. The sample holds more than 75,000 clones, 80% to 95% seen once. This sample was taken from a study of technical replicates of blood from several donors. Sequenced input: T cells isolated from PBMCs. The chain combines TRBV6-4 with TRBJ2-6; TRBD1 might be the D (5 bases). The receptor was derived from a human donor in good health. For the CDR3, the DNA is TGTGCCAGCAGCCAGACAGTGAACTCTGGGGCCAACGTCCTGACTTTC. This sequence encodes CASSQTVNSGANVLTF.